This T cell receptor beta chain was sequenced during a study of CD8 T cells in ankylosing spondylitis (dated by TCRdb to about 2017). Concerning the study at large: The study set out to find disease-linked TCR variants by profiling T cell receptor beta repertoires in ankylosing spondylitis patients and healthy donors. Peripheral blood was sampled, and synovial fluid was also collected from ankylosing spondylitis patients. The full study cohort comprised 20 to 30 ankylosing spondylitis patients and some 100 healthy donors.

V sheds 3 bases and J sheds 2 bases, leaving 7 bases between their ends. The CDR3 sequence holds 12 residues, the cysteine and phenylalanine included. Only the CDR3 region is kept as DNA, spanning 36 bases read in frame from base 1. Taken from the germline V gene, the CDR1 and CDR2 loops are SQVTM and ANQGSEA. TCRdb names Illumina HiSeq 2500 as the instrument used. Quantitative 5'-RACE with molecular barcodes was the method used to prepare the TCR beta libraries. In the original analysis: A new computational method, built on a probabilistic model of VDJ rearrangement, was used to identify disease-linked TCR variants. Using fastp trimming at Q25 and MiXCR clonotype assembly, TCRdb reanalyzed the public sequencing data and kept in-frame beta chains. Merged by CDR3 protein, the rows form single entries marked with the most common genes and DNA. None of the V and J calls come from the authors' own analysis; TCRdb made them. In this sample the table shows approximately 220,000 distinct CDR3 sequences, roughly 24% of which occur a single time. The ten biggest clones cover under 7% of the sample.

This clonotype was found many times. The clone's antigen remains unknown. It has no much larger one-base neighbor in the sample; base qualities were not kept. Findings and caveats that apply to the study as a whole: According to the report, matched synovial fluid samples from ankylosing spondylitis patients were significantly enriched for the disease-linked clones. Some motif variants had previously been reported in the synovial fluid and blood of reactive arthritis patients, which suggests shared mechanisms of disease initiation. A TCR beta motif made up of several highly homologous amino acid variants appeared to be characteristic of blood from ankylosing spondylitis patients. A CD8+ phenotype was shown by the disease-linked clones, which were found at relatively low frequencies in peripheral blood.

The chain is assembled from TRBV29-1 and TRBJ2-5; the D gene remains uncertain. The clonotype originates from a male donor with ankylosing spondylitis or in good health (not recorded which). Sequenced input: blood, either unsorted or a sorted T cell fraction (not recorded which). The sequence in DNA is TGCAGCGTTGACACAGTTCAAGAGACCCAGTACTTC. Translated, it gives CSVDTVQETQYF.